The 9 T cell receptor beta chains reported below all come from one sample, sequenced in a study of identical twins. In TCRdb, the 5' RACE reads were re-called with MiXCR into one record per CDR3 protein. In the table there are under 900,000 distinct CDR3 sequences, around 12% of which are singletons. This sample was shared with a second study, whose subject was yellow fever vaccine responses in identical twins.

Sequenced material: PBMCs. These receptors were taken from a woman younger than 30 in good health.

The chain employs TRBV21-1 and TRBJ2-7; whether TRBD1, the table's D call, matches the DNA was not checked. TRBV21-1 is reported as a pseudogene. The CDR3 is made up of 16 amino acids. The CDR3 DNA sequence: TGTGCCAGCAGCCTTTGGACAGGGGTAAACGTGCGCGAGCAGTACGTC. Protein sequence: CASSLWTGVNVREQYV.

This clonotype was observed a few times. The chain recombines TRBV2 with TRBJ2-1; D call uncertain. CDR1 is SNHLY and CDR2 is FYNNEI in the germline V gene. The CDR3 loop spans 12 amino acids. The V end was cut by 4 bases, the J end by 5 bases, with 6 bases between. The CDR3 DNA is TGTGCCAGCAGTGCCCCGAACAATGAGCAGTTCTTC. Its protein product is CASSAPNNEQFF.

This clonotype was detected only a few times. The chain uses TRBV6-1 and TRBJ2-1; 10 bases are shared with TRBD1. Germline trimming cut 5 bases from V and 9 bases from J; bases unmatched to any gene: 22. CDR1 MNHNS and CDR2 SASEGT come from the germline V gene. The length of the CDR3 is 19 residues. The CDR3 sequence: CASSHDVRDRGTARGEQFF. The CDR3 nucleotides read TGTGCCAGCAGTCATGATGTCCGGGACAGGGGAACCGCCCGGGGTGAGCAGTTCTTC.

The rearrangement links TRBV10-3 to TRBJ1-4, with D possibly being TRBD1 (6 bases). Deletions cut 4 bases from V and 5 bases from J, with 14 bases between. CDR1 and CDR2 from the germline V gene are ENHRY and SYGVKD. The CDR3 totals 15 residues. The CDR3 DNA follows: TGTGCCATCAGTGCTTCCGGGACACCGAATGAAAAACTGTTTTTT. Translating it yields CAISASGTPNEKLFF.

At least ten counts were recorded for this clonotype. The chain has TRBV12-3 or TRBV12-4 and TRBJ2-3, with D hard to call. This CDR3 contains 14 residues. V lost 6 bases, J lost 1 base, and 11 bases lay in between. CDR3 in amino acids: CASRLFGGTDTQYF. In DNA, the CDR3 is TGTGCCAGCAGACTGTTTGGTGGCACAGATACGCAGTATTTT.

This clonotype was observed a handful of times. The chain uses TRBV6-2 or TRBV6-3 and TRBJ2-3; D may correspond to TRBD1 or TRBD2 (5 bases each). V was trimmed by 11 bases and J by 0 bases, leaving 15 bases between them. Germline CDR1 and CDR2: MNHEY and SVGEGT. The CDR3 sequence is 14 residues long. For the CDR3, the DNA is TGTGCCGCCCAAGGGACGGCTAGCACAGATACGCAGTATTTT. This codes for CAAQGTASTDTQYF.

CDR3 bases: TGTGCCAGTAGTCCCGGGCGAGTTAGCGGGGTACCGCGGAAAGATACGCAGTATTTT. Its translation: CASSPGRVSGVPRKDTQYF. The rearrangement uses TRBV19 and TRBJ2-3, with 8 bases matching TRBD2. The CDR3 runs to 19 residues. Trimming removed 5 bases from V and 5 bases from J; junction bases left unmatched: 21. Germline V gives CDR1 LNHDA, CDR2 SQIVND (reference sequence). The full variable domain, with the rest looked up from reference TRBV19 and TRBJ2-3, is DGGITQSPKYLFRKEGQNVTLSCEQNLNHDAMYWYRQDPGQGLRLIYYSQIVNDFQKGDIAEGYSVSREKKESFPLTVTSAQKNPTAFYLCASSPGRVSGVPRKDTQYFGPGTRLTVL.

This clonotype was seen a handful of times. DNA of the CDR3: TGCGCCAGCAGCTTAAAAGGCGGGACCTCAGGTTCCAATGAGCAGTTCTTC. As protein: CASSLKGGTSGSNEQFF. The chain is built from TRBV5-1 and TRBJ2-1; the D gene is possibly TRBD2 (6 bases). Deletions cut 2 bases from V and 6 bases from J, with 21 bases between. The CDR3 length is 17 residues. Germline CDR1 is SGHRS and CDR2 is YFSETQ.

This clonotype was counted many times. The CDR3 spells CASSLSVQGIVNTEAFF. CDR3 bases: TGCGCCAGCAGCTTGTCTGTACAGGGGATCGTGAACACTGAAGCTTTCTTT. The chain recombines TRBV5-1 with TRBJ1-1; TRBD1 matches 7 bases. The CDR3 spans 17 residues. V trimming: 1 base; J trimming: 0 bases; junction bases outside the gene matches: 9. Germline V gene lookup returns CDR1 SGHRS and CDR2 YFSETQ.